A selection of T cell receptor beta chains follows, all from one sample in a study of T cell repertoires in MIS-A myocarditis. TCRdb keeps only in-frame clones here, not all; method: immunoSEQ multiplex PCR. Among more than 14,000 clones, roughly 74% were seen once, and the ten largest hold 50% to 75%. The sample consisted of left ventricle heart tissue obtained at autopsy. These receptors were obtained from a man between 18 and 35 years old with fulminant myocarditis from multisystem inflammatory syndrome in adults (MIS-A) after COVID-19. Both conserved end residues are part of each CDR3. The D gene is left open where the match is weak.

V	D	J	CDR3
TRBV30	NA	TRBJ1-1	CAWSVKQSGAFF
TRBV6-6	NA	TRBJ1-6	CASVRGYNSPLHF
TRBV7-9	TRBD1	TRBJ2-1	CASSLATGTGGLNEQFF
TRBV29-1	TRBD1	TRBJ1-1	CSVRTGPNTEAFF
TRBV28	TRBD1	TRBJ1-2	CASRGWGQGLRGYTF
TRBV4-1	TRBD2	TRBJ2-5	CASSHGRLAGGNQETQYF
TRBV10-1	TRBD1	TRBJ2-1	CASSERWDRDDNEQFF
TRBV5-6	NA	TRBJ1-2	CASSLRQFSGYTF
TRBV19	NA	TRBJ2-2	CASSNTNTGELFF
TRBV30	NA	TRBJ1-3	CAWSPIVLGAPSENTIYF
TRBV7-2	TRBD1	TRBJ1-5	CASSPGQGYQPQHF
TRBV3-1/TRBV3-2	NA	TRBJ1-6	CASSQDRASNSPLHF
TRBV11-3	NA	TRBJ1-1	CASSFQGLNTEAFF
TRBV18	TRBD1	TRBJ2-7	CASSPPRTGRLGVFSYEQYF
TRBV27	NA	TRBJ2-7	CASMLRAEGFYEQYF
TRBV7-2	NA	TRBJ2-7	CASSPLGGPGNEQYF
TRBV29-1	TRBD2	TRBJ2-5	CSAAGLAGEGETQYF
TRBV5-6	NA	TRBJ2-7	CASSLGFGVGRGVEQYF
TRBV19	NA	TRBJ1-2	CASTGWEHHYGYTF
TRBV19	NA	TRBJ1-1	CASSINGGRGTEAFF
TRBV6-5	NA	TRBJ2-6	CASGPTVSGANVLTF
TRBV11-2	NA	TRBJ1-6	CASSPNPEGSPLHF
TRBV4-3	NA	TRBJ1-2	CASSLEGNSFYGYTF
TRBV19	NA	TRBJ1-1	CASSIGSQARAFF
TRBV29-1	NA	TRBJ2-6	CSVAWGTGANVLTF
TRBV2	TRBD1	TRBJ1-1	CASTGQGGRGNTEAFF
TRBV7-8	NA	TRBJ2-5	CAVSGTLQETQYF
TRBV11-2	NA	TRBJ1-2	CASSVDLVYGYTF
TRBV28	NA	TRBJ2-1	CASSLPHIDEQFF
TRBV7-9	NA	TRBJ1-2	CASSLAGGYGYTF
TRBV5-4	TRBD1	TRBJ2-7	CASSPGTGGYEQYF
TRBV9	NA	TRBJ2-3	CASSVGLRLDTQYF
TRBV7-9	NA	TRBJ1-6	CASSLVAVGQSPLHF
TRBV27	NA	TRBJ1-2	CASRGRGVYGYTF
TRBV7-9	NA	TRBJ1-2	CASSPRAAGYYGYTF
TRBV27	NA	TRBJ2-1	CATRQRGVLIPEQFF
TRBV29-1	NA	TRBJ2-3	CSVEDRPVVNTQYF
TRBV29-1	NA	TRBJ2-7	CSVADPQTGGNTYEQYF
TRBV15	NA	TRBJ2-4	CATSKWGLAKNIQYF
TRBV28	TRBD1	TRBJ1-1	CASSFLPLSQGALGAFF
TRBV19	TRBD1	TRBJ1-4	CASRRDRLNEKLFF
TRBV5-1	TRBD2	TRBJ2-7	CASSSVAGGTEQYF
TRBV27	NA	TRBJ2-1	CASGYNEQFF
TRBV28	NA	TRBJ2-3	CASSLPSTDTQYF
TRBV3-1/TRBV3-2	NA	TRBJ1-4	CASSFTTNEKLFF
TRBV16	NA	TRBJ1-1	CASSQGTGNTEAFF
TRBV7-7	NA	TRBJ2-5	CASSSTGHRQETQYF
TRBV29-1	TRBD1	TRBJ2-7	CSVEGGTGTYEQYF